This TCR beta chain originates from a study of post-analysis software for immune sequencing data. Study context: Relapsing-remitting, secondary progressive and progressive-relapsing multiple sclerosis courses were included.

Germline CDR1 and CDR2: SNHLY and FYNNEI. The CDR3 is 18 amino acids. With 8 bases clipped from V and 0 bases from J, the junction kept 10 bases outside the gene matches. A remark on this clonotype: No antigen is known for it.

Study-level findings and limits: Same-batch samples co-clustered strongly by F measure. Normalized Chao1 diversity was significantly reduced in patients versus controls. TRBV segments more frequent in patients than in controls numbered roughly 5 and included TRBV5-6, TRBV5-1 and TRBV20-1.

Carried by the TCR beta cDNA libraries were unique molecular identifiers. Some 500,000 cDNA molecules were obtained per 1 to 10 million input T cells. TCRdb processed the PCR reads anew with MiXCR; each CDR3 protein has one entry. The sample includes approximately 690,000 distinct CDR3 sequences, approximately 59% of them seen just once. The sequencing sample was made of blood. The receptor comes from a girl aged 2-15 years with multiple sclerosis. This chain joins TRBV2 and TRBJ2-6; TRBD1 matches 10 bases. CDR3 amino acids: CASEAPTGGGSGANVLTF. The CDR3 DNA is TGTGCCAGCGAGGCCCCGACAGGGGGCGGCTCTGGGGCCAACGTCCTGACTTTC.